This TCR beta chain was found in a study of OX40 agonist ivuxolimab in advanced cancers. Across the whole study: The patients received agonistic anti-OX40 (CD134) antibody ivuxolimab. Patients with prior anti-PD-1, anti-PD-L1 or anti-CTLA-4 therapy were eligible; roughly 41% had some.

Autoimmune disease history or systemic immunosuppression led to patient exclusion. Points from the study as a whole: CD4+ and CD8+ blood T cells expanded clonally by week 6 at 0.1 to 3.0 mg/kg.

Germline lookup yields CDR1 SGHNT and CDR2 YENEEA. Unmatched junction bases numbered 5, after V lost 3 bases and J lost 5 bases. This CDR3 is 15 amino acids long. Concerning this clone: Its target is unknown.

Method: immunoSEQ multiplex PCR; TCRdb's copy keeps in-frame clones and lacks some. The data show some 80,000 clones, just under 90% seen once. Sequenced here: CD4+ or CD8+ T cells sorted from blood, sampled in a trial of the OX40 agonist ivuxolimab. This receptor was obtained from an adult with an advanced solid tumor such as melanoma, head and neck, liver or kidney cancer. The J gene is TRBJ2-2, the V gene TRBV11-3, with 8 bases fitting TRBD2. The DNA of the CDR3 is TGTGCCAGCAGCTTCAGGGCGGGAGGAACCGGGGAGCTGTTTTTT. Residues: CASSFRAGGTGELFF.